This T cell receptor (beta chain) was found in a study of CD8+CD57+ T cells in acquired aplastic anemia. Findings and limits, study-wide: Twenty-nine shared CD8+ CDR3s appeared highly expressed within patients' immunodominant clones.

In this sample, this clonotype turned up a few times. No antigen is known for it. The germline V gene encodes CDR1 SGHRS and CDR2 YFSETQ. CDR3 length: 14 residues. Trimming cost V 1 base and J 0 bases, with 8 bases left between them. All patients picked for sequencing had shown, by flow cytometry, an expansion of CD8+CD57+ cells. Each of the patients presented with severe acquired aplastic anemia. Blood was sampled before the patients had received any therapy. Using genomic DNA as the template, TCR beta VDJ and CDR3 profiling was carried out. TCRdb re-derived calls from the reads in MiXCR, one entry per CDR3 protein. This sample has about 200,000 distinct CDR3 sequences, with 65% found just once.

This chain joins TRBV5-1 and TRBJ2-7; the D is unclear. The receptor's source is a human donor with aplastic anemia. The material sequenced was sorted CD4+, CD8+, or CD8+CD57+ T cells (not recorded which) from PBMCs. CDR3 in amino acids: CASSLSFSSYEQYF. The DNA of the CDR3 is TGCGCCAGCAGCTTGTCATTCAGCTCCTACGAGCAGTACTTC. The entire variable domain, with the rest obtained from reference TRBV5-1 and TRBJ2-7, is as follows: KAGVTQTPRYLIKTRGQQVTLSCSPISGHRSVSWYQQTPGQGLQFLFEYFSETQRNKGNFPGRFSGRQFSNSRSEMNVSTLELGDSALYLCASSLSFSSYEQYFGPGTRLTVT.